This T cell receptor beta chain was retrieved from a study of low-dose radiotherapy and immunotherapy resistance in tumors. Study details: With 1 Gy per fraction every two weeks, Cohort 2 accumulated 13 Gy across 26 weeks. Nivolumab was given to patients as a 240 mg flat dose every two weeks, and ipilimumab at 1 mg/kg every six weeks. Both were delivered intravenously.

TRAV- and TRBV-specific primers were used for first-strand cDNA, which covered alpha and beta chains. A roughly 19-cycle PCR with a constant-region primer and V-primer adapter amplified TCRs. MiXCR, applied by TCRdb to the reads, yields one record per CDR3 protein. There are 5,000 to 7,500 distinct CDR3 sequences in the sample; around 80% occur only once, and approximately 6% lies in the top ten. Donors received a regimen that comprised nivolumab, ipilimumab, aspirin, low-dose cyclophosphamide and low-dose radiotherapy. The clonotype originates from a human donor with advanced metastatic prostate, ovarian, gallbladder or colorectal cancer (not recorded which). This table probably holds off-target reads from a library built for another chain.

The CDR3 loop is CASSQGDASDYEQYF. The DNA of the CDR3 is TGTGCCAGCAGCCAAGGAGACGCTTCTGACTACGAGCAGTACTTC. The rearrangement links TRBV4-2 to TRBJ2-7; no clear D gene. Germline V lookup: CDR1 LGHNA, CDR2 YNFKEQ. V gave up 1 base and J gave up 3 bases, with 13 bases separating them. The CDR3 is made up of 15 amino acids.